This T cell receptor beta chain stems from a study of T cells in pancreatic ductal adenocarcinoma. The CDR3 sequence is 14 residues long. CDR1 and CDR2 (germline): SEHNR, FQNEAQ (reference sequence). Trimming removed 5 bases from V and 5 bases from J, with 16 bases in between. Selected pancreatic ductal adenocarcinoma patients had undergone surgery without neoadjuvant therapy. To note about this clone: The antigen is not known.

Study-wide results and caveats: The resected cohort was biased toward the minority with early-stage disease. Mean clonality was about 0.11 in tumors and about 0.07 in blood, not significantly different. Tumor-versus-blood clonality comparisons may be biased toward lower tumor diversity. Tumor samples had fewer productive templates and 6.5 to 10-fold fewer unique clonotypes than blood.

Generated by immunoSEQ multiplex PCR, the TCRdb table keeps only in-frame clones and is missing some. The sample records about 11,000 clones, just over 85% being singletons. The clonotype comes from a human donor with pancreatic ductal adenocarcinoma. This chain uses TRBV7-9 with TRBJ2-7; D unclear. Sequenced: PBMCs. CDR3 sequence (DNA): TGTGCCAGCAGCCCCCCAACCCCCAGGAACGAGCAGTACTTC. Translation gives CASSPPTPRNEQYF.